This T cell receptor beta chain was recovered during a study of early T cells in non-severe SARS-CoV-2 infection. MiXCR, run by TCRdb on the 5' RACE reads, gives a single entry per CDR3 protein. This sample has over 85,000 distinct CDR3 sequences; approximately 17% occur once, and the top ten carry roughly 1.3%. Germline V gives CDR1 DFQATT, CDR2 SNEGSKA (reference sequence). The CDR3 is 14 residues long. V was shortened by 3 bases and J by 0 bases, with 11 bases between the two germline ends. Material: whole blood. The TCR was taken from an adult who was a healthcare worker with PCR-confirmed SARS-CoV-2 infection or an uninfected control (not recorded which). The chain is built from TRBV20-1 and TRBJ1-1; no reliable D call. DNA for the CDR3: TGCAGTGCTAGCTTAGGAGGCATGAACACTGAAGCTTTCTTT. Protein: CSASLGGMNTEAFF.